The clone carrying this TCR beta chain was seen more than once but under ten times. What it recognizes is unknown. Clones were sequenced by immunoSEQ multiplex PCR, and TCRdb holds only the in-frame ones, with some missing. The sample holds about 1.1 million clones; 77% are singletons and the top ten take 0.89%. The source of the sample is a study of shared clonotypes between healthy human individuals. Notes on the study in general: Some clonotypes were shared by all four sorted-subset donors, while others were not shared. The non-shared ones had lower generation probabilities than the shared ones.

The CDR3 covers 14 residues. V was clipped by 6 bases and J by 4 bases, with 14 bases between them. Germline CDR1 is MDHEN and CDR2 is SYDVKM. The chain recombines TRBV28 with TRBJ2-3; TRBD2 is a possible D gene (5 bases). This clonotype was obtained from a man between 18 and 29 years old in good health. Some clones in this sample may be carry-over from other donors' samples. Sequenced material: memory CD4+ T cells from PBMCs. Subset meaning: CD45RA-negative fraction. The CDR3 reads CASSPRGFADTQYF. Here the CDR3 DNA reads TGTGCCAGCAGCCCCAGAGGGTTCGCAGATACGCAGTATTTT.